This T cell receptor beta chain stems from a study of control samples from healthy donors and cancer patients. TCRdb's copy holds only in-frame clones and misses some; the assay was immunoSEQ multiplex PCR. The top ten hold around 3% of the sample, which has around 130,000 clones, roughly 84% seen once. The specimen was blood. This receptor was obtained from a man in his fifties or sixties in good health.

CDR3 in amino acids: CIFVSGNTDTQYF. DNA of the CDR3: TGCATTTTTGTTTCAGGGAACACAGATACGCAGTATTTT. The chain is built from TRBV29-1 and TRBJ2-3, with D possibly TRBD1 on 5 matching bases. Germline CDR1 is SQVTM and CDR2 is ANQGSEA. CDR3 length: 13 residues.